The rows below give T cell receptor beta chains drawn from one sample of a study of monozygotic twins with inflammatory bowel disease. TCRdb re-called the 5' RACE reads and shows each CDR3 protein once, DNA omitted. The listing records 400,000 or so distinct CDR3 sequences. The source material was blood. Every receptor here comes from a human donor with ulcerative colitis or Crohn's disease, or a healthy co-twin of an affected twin (not recorded which). CDR3s include the opening cysteine and the closing phenylalanine or tryptophan.

v_call	j_call	cdr3_aa
TRBV6-4	TRBJ2-4	CASSDGERVALAKNIQYF
TRBV27	TRBJ2-7	CASSFPSKAGQGYEQYF
TRBV5-1	TRBJ2-1	CASSPTGQRVREQFF
TRBV12-3/TRBV12-4	TRBJ1-1	CASSPQLSEAFF
TRBV20-1	TRBJ1-2	CSADPGQGNPNYGYTF
TRBV7-2	TRBJ2-1	CASSLWGDVGNEQFF
TRBV18	TRBJ2-1	CASSPLGGNNEQFF
TRBV12-3/TRBV12-4	TRBJ1-6	CASRLSTGFTLHF
TRBV20-1	TRBJ2-7	CSARASGRDEQYF
TRBV4-2	TRBJ2-7	CASSQTSGGKEQYF
TRBV7-9	TRBJ2-7	CASNRDFHEQYF
TRBV20-1	TRBJ2-3	CSAEQETDTQYF
TRBV20-1	TRBJ2-2	CSAPSLYTGELFF
TRBV10-3	TRBJ1-1	CAISDPDRGTEAFF
TRBV7-6	TRBJ2-1	CASSLARWREGSYNEQFF
TRBV11-2	TRBJ2-3	CASSSGLAGDSYTDTQYF
TRBV19	TRBJ1-1	CASRSAYEDTEAFF
TRBV6-5	TRBJ2-4	CASSYVYLAGGNIQYF
TRBV20-1	TRBJ1-1	CSARAGTGGTEAFF
TRBV12-3/TRBV12-4	TRBJ1-3	CASTFLQGGGNTIYF
TRBV27	TRBJ1-1	CASQQAMNTEAFF
TRBV6-6	TRBJ2-5	CASSYSTVGETQYF
TRBV20-1	TRBJ1-1	CSARGTGANTEAFF
TRBV20-1	TRBJ2-1	CSARTSDEQFF
TRBV20-1	TRBJ1-4	CSALSPTDEKLFF
TRBV7-2	TRBJ2-7	CASSLTGTGGGEQYF
TRBV25-1	TRBJ1-1	CASSEISGGNTEAFF
TRBV7-2	TRBJ1-1	CASSLAVLTNTEAFF
TRBV6-5	TRBJ1-1	CASSYLGSGREAFF